The 22 T cell receptor beta chains below come from one sample, sequenced in a study of T-cell memory formation after mild COVID-19. MiXCR was run by TCRdb on the 5' RACE reads, yielding one entry per CDR3 protein. The table shows roughly 86,000 distinct CDR3 sequences, with approximately 13% occurring only once. The sequenced sample was PBMCs or a T cell subset sorted from them (not recorded which). These receptors all come from an adult woman who had mild COVID-19 (a few samples of this study predate the infection). Cell type and time point are not known.

This clonotype was picked up a small number of times. The V gene is TRBV4-1, the J gene TRBJ1-2, with 8 bases lining up with TRBD1. The CDR3 loop spans 15 amino acids. V was clipped by 4 bases and J by 3 bases; unmatched bases: 7. Germline V CDR1 and CDR2: MGHRA, YSYEKL. The CDR3 DNA follows: TGCGCCAGCAGCCCGAAGACAGGGGCGGACTATGGCTACACCTTC. It yields the protein CASSPKTGADYGYTF.

This chain links TRBV6-5 with TRBJ2-1, with 7 nucleotides matching TRBD2. This CDR3 comprises 13 residues. Germline trimming cut 8 bases from V and 5 bases from J; bases unmatched to any gene: 6. Germline V gene lookup returns CDR1 MNHEY and CDR2 SVGAGI. The CDR3 here is CASLSGGDNEQFF. CDR3 in DNA: TGTGCCAGCCTATCGGGGGGAGACAATGAGCAGTTCTTC.

The chain carries TRBV7-2 and TRBJ2-1; TRBD1 might be the D (5 bases). Germline CDR1 is SGHTA and CDR2 is FQGNSA. CDR3 length equals 15 residues. V lost 5 bases, J lost 8 bases, and 19 bases lay in between. The CDR3 spells CASSRLGVSGDEQFF. The CDR3 DNA reads TGTGCCAGCAGCCGATTAGGGGTAAGTGGCGATGAGCAGTTCTTC.

The rearrangement uses TRBV6-1 and TRBJ1-6; D gene uncertain. CDR3 length equals 12 residues. V lost 3 bases and J 7 bases, leaving 4 bases between the germline ends. Germline V CDR1 and CDR2: MNHNS, SASEGT. CDR3 coding DNA: TGTGCCAGCAGTGATTCGAATTCACCCCTCCACTTT. It translates to CASSDSNSPLHF.

A few counts support this clonotype. The chain is built from TRBV4-1 and TRBJ1-5; D perhaps matches TRBD1 (6 bases). Germline V gene sequence: CDR1 MGHRA, CDR2 YSYEKL. Trimming stripped 1 base from V and 4 bases from J, with 11 bases between. The CDR3 consists of 15 residues. The CDR3 sequence: CASSQVRTENQPQHF. The CDR3 DNA follows: TGCGCCAGCAGCCAAGTAAGGACAGAGAATCAGCCCCAGCATTTT.

The rearrangement uses TRBV27 and TRBJ1-5; D is possibly TRBD1 (6 bases). Germline CDR1 MNHEY, CDR2 SMNVEV (reference sequence). V lost 6 bases and J 0 bases, leaving 12 bases between the germline ends. The CDR3 covers 15 residues. The chain's CDR3 is CASSPTGSSNQPQHF. CDR3 coding DNA: TGTGCCAGCAGCCCAACAGGGAGTAGCAATCAGCCCCAGCATTTT.

The sample holds a few counts of this clonotype. In nucleotides, the CDR3 is TGTGCCAGCAGTTTATTCGGGACAGGGGACTACGAGCAGTACTTC. Protein sequence: CASSLFGTGDYEQYF. The V gene is TRBV12-3 or TRBV12-4, the J gene TRBJ2-7; 10 nucleotides agree with TRBD1. The CDR3 spans 15 residues. V lost 2 bases, J lost 3 bases, and 4 bases stayed unmatched.

V gene TRBV4-3 combines with J gene TRBJ1-1; D is unresolved. Trimming stripped 2 bases from V and 5 bases from J, with 9 bases between. The CDR3 extends over 13 amino acids. Germline-derived CDR1 and CDR2 are LGHNA and YSLEER. CDR3 coding DNA: TGCGCCAGCAGCCAATTTGGAGGGACTGAAGCTTTCTTT. Translating it yields CASSQFGGTEAFF.

V usage is TRBV11-2 and J usage is TRBJ2-1, with 8 bases identical to TRBD2. Germline V gene lookup returns CDR1 SGHAT and CDR2 FQNNGV. This CDR3 contains 18 residues. J was trimmed by 3 bases and V by 7 bases; bases with no gene match: 17. The CDR3 bases are TGTGCCAGCACCCCGGGGGCCAGCGGGAGAGTCAGCTACAATGAGCAGTTCTTC. This sequence encodes CASTPGASGRVSYNEQFF.

This clonotype is termed medium-sized. The chain joins TRBV7-9 to TRBJ2-7, with 8 bases lining up with TRBD1. This CDR3 region has 14 residues. V dropped 5 bases and J dropped 3; count of bases not matched to a gene: 6. The germline CDR1 and CDR2 sequences are SEHNR and FQNEAQ (reference sequence). Here the CDR3 reads CASSHRDRNYEQYF. The CDR3 nucleotides read TGTGCCAGCAGCCACCGGGACAGGAACTACGAGCAGTACTTC.

This clonotype showed up just a few times. CDR3: CASSRNRWMDSPLHF. The CDR3 DNA sequence: TGTGCCAGCAGCCGCAACCGCTGGATGGATTCACCCCTCCACTTT. The chain combines TRBV3-1 with TRBJ1-6; no definite D call. The CDR3 has 15 residues. Looked up from germline, CDR1 is LGHDT and CDR2 is YNNKEL (reference sequence). Between the trimmed V and J ends, which lost 4 bases and 8 bases, there was a span of 15 bases. Drawing the rest from reference TRBV3-1 and TRBJ1-6, the complete variable domain is DTAVSQTPKYLVTQMGNDKSIKCEQNLGHDTMYWYKQDSKKFLKIMFSYNNKELIINETVPNRFSPKSPDKAHLNLHINSLELGDSAVYFCASSRNRWMDSPLHFGNGTRLTVT.

V and J are TRBV20-1 and TRBJ2-1; 10 nucleotides line up with TRBD1. The CDR3 is made up of 17 amino acids. J lost 3 bases, V lost 2 bases, and 10 bases had no gene match. CDR1 is DFQATT and CDR2 is SNEGSKA in the germline V gene (reference sequence). As DNA, the CDR3 is TGCAGTGCTAGACCCATCCGACAGGGGGCGAACTACAATGAGCAGTTCTTC. It encodes CSARPIRQGANYNEQFF.

This clonotype was picked up a small number of times. The rearrangement joins TRBV6-5 to TRBJ2-5; tentative D call: TRBD2 (5 bases). The ends were cut back, 6 bases at V and 3 bases at J, with 5 bases in the middle. Germline lookup yields CDR1 MNHEY and CDR2 SVGAGI. The length of the CDR3 is 11 residues. This CDR3 is CASREEETQYF. The CDR3 coding sequence is TGTGCCAGCAGGGAGGAAGAGACCCAGTACTTC.

This clonotype showed up just a few times. V usage is TRBV5-1 and J usage is TRBJ2-3; 7 bases map to TRBD2. J was trimmed by 0 bases and V by 0 bases; bases with no gene match: 4. Germline V gene lookup returns CDR1 SGHRS and CDR2 YFSETQ. This CDR3 is built from 16 residues. The CDR3 DNA is TGCGCCAGCAGCTTGGCCGCGGGGGAAAGCACAGATACGCAGTATTTT. It translates to CASSLAAGESTDTQYF.

This clonotype was counted a few times. The rearrangement joins TRBV7-6 to TRBJ2-2; D remains unclear. Per germline, CDR1 SGHVS and CDR2 FNYEAQ. The CDR3 runs 14 residues. V was shortened by 6 bases and J by 3 bases, with 11 bases between the two germline ends. The CDR3 sequence is CASSHATDTGELFF. As DNA, the CDR3 is TGTGCCAGCAGTCACGCGACCGACACCGGGGAGCTGTTTTTT.

This clonotype has at least ten counts. J is TRBJ2-1 and V is TRBV7-9; 10 positions agree with TRBD2. The CDR3 is 16 amino acids. CDR1 and CDR2 (germline): SEHNR, FQNEAQ (reference sequence). V lost 3 bases and J lost 8; bases outside the gene matches: 10. The CDR3: CASSFRTGTSDDEQFF. The DNA for the CDR3 is TGTGCCAGCAGCTTCCGGACTGGGACTAGCGACGATGAGCAGTTCTTC.

CDR3 nucleotide sequence: TGTGCCAGCAGTACAGCGGGAGATCCCTACAATGAGCAGTTCTTC. This codes for CASSTAGDPYNEQFF. The rearrangement links TRBV27 to TRBJ2-1, with TRBD2 matching over 8 bases. With 5 bases clipped from V and 2 bases from J, the junction kept 5 bases outside the gene matches. Per the germline V gene, CDR1 is MNHEY and CDR2 is SMNVEV (reference sequence). This CDR3 comprises 15 residues.

The V and J genes are TRBV6-4 and TRBJ2-3; 11 nucleotides align to TRBD2. From germline, CDR1 is MRHNA and CDR2 SNTAGT. The CDR3 is 15 amino acids. V lost 11 bases, J lost 2 bases, and 9 bases stayed unmatched. Written as DNA, the CDR3 is TGTGCCTCCCGGCCGGGACTAGCGGTCACAGATACGCAGTATTTT. It encodes CASRPGLAVTDTQYF.

This chain uses TRBV7-8 with TRBJ1-1, with D unresolved. The ends were cut back, 0 bases at V and 1 base at J, with 12 bases in the middle. Germline lookup yields CDR1 SGHVS and CDR2 FQNEAQ. This CDR3 comprises 16 residues. CDR3 in amino acids: CASSLATPRTNTEAFF. The DNA of the CDR3 is TGTGCCAGCAGCTTAGCCACCCCCAGGACGAACACTGAAGCTTTCTTT.

In this sample, this clonotype turned up a few times. The chain carries TRBV30 and TRBJ2-5, with unresolved D. Trimming took 0 bases from V and 4 from J, leaving 9 bases between them. The germline V gene has CDR1 GTSNPN and CDR2 SVGIG (reference sequence). This CDR3 contains 13 residues. In DNA form, the CDR3 reads TGTGCCTGGAGTGTACTTTCCCCAGAGACCCAGTACTTC. This gives the protein CAWSVLSPETQYF.

The sample holds a few counts of this clonotype. The V gene is TRBV27, the J gene TRBJ1-5; tentative D call: TRBD1 (6 bases). Trimming left V 3 bases short and J 5 bases short, with 11 bases between. CDR1 is MNHEY and CDR2 is SMNVEV in the germline V gene (reference sequence). This CDR3 region has 14 residues. The CDR3 region is CASSFGGPDQPQHF. The CDR3 DNA reads as TGTGCCAGCAGTTTCGGGGGGCCGGATCAGCCCCAGCATTTT.

V usage is TRBV6-1 and J usage is TRBJ2-1, with D possibly being TRBD1 (7 bases). V dropped 6 bases and J dropped 0 bases, with 12 bases sitting between them. In germline, CDR1 is MNHNS, CDR2 SASEGT. The CDR3 spans 15 residues. CDR3 protein: CASREGQHSYNEQFF. Here the CDR3 DNA reads TGTGCCAGCAGGGAGGGACAGCACTCCTACAATGAGCAGTTCTTC.